The 26 T cell receptor beta chains listed next were all sequenced from one sample in a study of blood T cell repertoires in COVID-19 (dated by TCRdb to the early 2020s). Library prep was done by the immunoSEQ multiplex PCR assay. Not all clones reach the TCRdb copy of this immuneACCESS table, which keeps in-frame sequences only. Checked studies attribute under half of the gap to unresolved V genes and leave the rest unexplained. This sample comprises 200,000 to 300,000 clones, about nine tenths of them detected only once. Approximately 2.6% of the sample lies in the top ten. The specimen sequenced was peripheral blood. The receptors come from a person aged 18 to 30 with COVID-19, enrolled during active disease.

In this sample, this clone turned up a few times. The chain combines TRBV18 with TRBJ2-7; possibly TRBD1 for D (6 bases). V shed 1 base and J shed 2 bases, with 9 bases lying between them. CDR3 size: 14 residues. Germline CDR1 is KGHSH and CDR2 is LQKENI. CDR3 region: CASSPRAGAYEQYF. The CDR3, as DNA: TGTGCCAGCTCACCACGAGCAGGGGCCTACGAGCAGTACTTC.

This chain uses TRBV27 with TRBJ1-2, with 7 positions matching TRBD1. J lost 1 base, V lost 6 bases, and 8 bases had no gene match. The CDR3 spans 15 residues. Germline CDR1 reads MNHEY; CDR2 reads SMNVEV (reference sequence). CDR3 amino acids: CASRSGTAYNYGYTF. In nucleotides, the CDR3 is TGTGCCAGCAGGTCCGGGACAGCCTATAACTATGGCTACACCTTC.

This chain links TRBV30 with TRBJ2-2, with a tentative D call TRBD1 (5 bases). Looked up from germline, CDR1 is GTSNPN and CDR2 is SVGIG (reference sequence). Trimming left V 2 bases short and J 5 bases short, with 9 bases between. The CDR3 has 13 residues. Here the CDR3 DNA reads TGTGCCTGGAGTCCACAGGCAACCGGGGAGCTGTTTTTT. The encoded protein is CAWSPQATGELFF. The whole variable domain, filled in from reference TRBV30 and TRBJ2-2, reads SQTIHQWPATLVQPVGSPLSLECTVEGTSNPNLYWYRQAAGRGLQLLFYSVGIGQISSEVPQNLSASRPQDRQFILSSKKLLLSDSGFYLCAWSPQATGELFFGEGSRLTVL.

The chain uses TRBV27 and TRBJ2-3; 9 bases agree with TRBD1. V shed 4 bases and J 0 bases; nucleotides not matched to a gene: 2. Germline CDR1 reads MNHEY; CDR2 reads SMNVEV (reference sequence). CDR3 size: 15 residues. For the CDR3, the DNA is TGTGCCAGCAGTTGGGGACAGGGTAGCACAGATACGCAGTATTTT. Translated, it gives CASSWGQGSTDTQYF.

Remarks on this clone: This sample includes further DNA sequences coding for the same CDR3. This rearrangement joins TRBV4-2 to TRBJ2-1; D may be TRBD1 (6 bases). With 4 bases removed from V and 6 bases from J, the gap between germline ends came to 7 bases. Per germline, CDR1 LGHNA and CDR2 YNFKEQ. There are 12 residues in the CDR3. The CDR3 loop is CASSPTGNEQFF. CDR3 bases: TGTGCCAGCAGCCCGACAGGCAATGAGCAGTTCTTC.

This clone turned up a few times. The chain uses TRBV6-5 and TRBJ1-5; weak D call: TRBD1 (5 bases). This CDR3 has 14 amino acids. The germline gives CDR1 MNHEY, CDR2 SVGAGI. Between the trimmed V and J ends, which lost 11 bases and 2 bases, there was a span of 16 bases. CDR3 sequence (DNA): TGTGCCGGCTCGGACGGGGGAGGCAATCAGCCCCAGCATTTT. It yields the protein CAGSDGGGNQPQHF.

V is TRBV2 and J is TRBJ2-5, with D perhaps matching TRBD2 (5 bases). Deletions cut 7 bases from V and 5 bases from J, with 11 bases between. The CDR3 has 12 amino acids. CDR1 SNHLY and CDR2 FYNNEI come from the germline V gene. In nucleotides, the CDR3 is TGTGCCAGCATCGCGGGTTCCGAGACCCAGTACTTC. Its translation: CASIAGSETQYF.

The rearrangement links TRBV27 to TRBJ1-1; D remains unclear. V was pared by 6 bases and J by 0 bases, with 5 bases between. Germline V gene sequence: CDR1 MNHEY, CDR2 SMNVEV (reference sequence). CDR3 size: 12 residues. DNA for the CDR3: TGTGCCAGCAGCACGGTGAACACTGAAGCTTTCTTT. Its protein is CASSTVNTEAFF.

The chain is built from TRBV10-3 and TRBJ1-2; 11 bases are a match to TRBD1. V lost 7 bases to trimming and J lost 3 bases; unmatched junction nucleotides: 4. Germline loops: CDR1 ENHRY, CDR2 SYGVKD. The CDR3 consists of 14 residues. This chain's CDR3 is CAITGDRGDYGYTF. DNA for the CDR3: TGTGCCATCACTGGGGACAGGGGGGACTATGGCTACACCTTC.

V usage is TRBV11-2 and J usage is TRBJ2-7; D is possibly TRBD2 (5 bases). V lost 0 bases and J 6 bases, leaving 6 bases between the germline ends. Germline values: CDR1 SGHAT, CDR2 FQNNGV. CDR3 length: 12 residues. CDR3 residues: CASSLDSGEQYF. The CDR3 DNA sequence: TGTGCCAGCAGCTTAGACAGCGGCGAGCAGTACTTC.

The chain recombines TRBV2 with TRBJ1-4; the D is unclear. CDR1 and CDR2 from the germline V gene are SNHLY and FYNNEI. The V end was cut by 10 bases, the J end by 3 bases, with 6 bases between. The CDR3 is 11 residues long. The CDR3 DNA reads as TGTGCCACCGTAGCTAATGAAAAACTGTTTTTT. It encodes CATVANEKLFF. The entire variable domain, with the rest obtained from reference TRBV2 and TRBJ1-4, is as follows: EPEVTQTPSHQVTQMGQEVILRCVPISNHLYFYWYRQILGQKVEFLVSFYNNEISEKSEIFDDQFSVERPDGSNFTLKIRSTKLEDSAMYFCATVANEKLFFGSGTQLSVL.

The rearrangement uses TRBV5-1 and TRBJ1-2; D ambiguous. This CDR3 comprises 12 residues. V was cut by 4 bases and J by 8 bases, with 12 bases left in between. Germline V gives CDR1 SGHRS, CDR2 YFSETQ. The CDR3 nucleotides are TGCGCCAGCAGCCCCCTCATCGGGGGCTACACCTTC. Encoded protein: CASSPLIGGYTF.

The chain employs TRBV7-2 and TRBJ2-5; a possible D gene is TRBD2 (5 bases). Trimming cost V 1 base and J 4 bases, with 13 bases left between them. Germline V gene lookup returns CDR1 SGHTA and CDR2 FQGNSA. The length of the CDR3 is 15 residues. The CDR3 spells CASSLEAHRGETQYF. The CDR3 DNA sequence: TGTGCCAGCAGCTTAGAGGCCCACCGGGGAGAGACCCAGTACTTC.

The rearrangement links TRBV5-4 to TRBJ2-6, with 12 bases aligning to TRBD1. J was trimmed by 4 bases and V by 4 bases; bases with no gene match: 9. This CDR3 is built from 18 residues. Germline CDR1 and CDR2: SGHNT and YYREEE (reference sequence). The CDR3 protein is CASSPAGQGAIGANVLTF. DNA of the CDR3: TGTGCCAGCAGCCCTGCGGGACAGGGGGCGATCGGGGCCAACGTCCTGACTTTC.

The chain has TRBV27 and TRBJ2-1; 15 bases agree with TRBD2. The V gene end was trimmed by 6 bases and the J gene end by 9 bases; junction bases not matched to a gene: 6. Per the germline V gene, CDR1 is MNHEY and CDR2 is SMNVEV (reference sequence). CDR3 length equals 15 residues. The CDR3: CASRVGTSGRSEQFF. The CDR3 DNA follows: TGTGCCAGCAGGGTGGGGACTAGCGGGAGGAGTGAGCAGTTCTTC.

This chain uses TRBV7-2 with TRBJ2-1; TRBD2 matches 7 bases. The CDR3 contains 14 residues. Germline CDR1 and CDR2: SGHTA and FQGNSA. The V and J ends lost 3 bases and 1 base, in that order; junction bases with no gene match: 0. In nucleotides, the CDR3 is TGTGCCAGCAGCTTCGGGGGGTCCTACAATGAGCAGTTCTTC. The encoded protein is CASSFGGSYNEQFF. The full variable domain, in which reference TRBV7-2 and TRBJ2-1 provide the parts outside the CDR3, is GAGVSQSPSNKVTEKGKDVELRCDPISGHTALYWYRQSLGQGLEFLIYFQGNSAPDKSGLPSDRFSAERTGGSVSTLTIQRTQQEDSAVYLCASSFGGSYNEQFFGPGTRLTVL.

The V and J genes are TRBV10-2 and TRBJ1-4; tentatively, D is TRBD1 (5 bases). Trimming took off 0 bases at V and 8 bases at J, with 13 bases between the two ends. The germline V gene encodes CDR1 WSHSY and CDR2 SAAADI. This CDR3 has 15 residues. CDR3 loop: CASSESGGAGEKLFF. In nucleotides, the CDR3 is TGCGCCAGCAGTGAGTCGGGGGGAGCGGGGGAAAAACTGTTTTTT.

The chain links TRBV4-1 to TRBJ2-7; 8 positions match TRBD1. CDR3 length: 17 residues. J gave up 2 bases and V 0 bases, and 9 bases lay outside the gene matches. The germline gives CDR1 MGHRA, CDR2 YSYEKL. DNA for the CDR3: TGCGCCAGCAGCCAAGATCCGCAGGGGGCGAACCCCTACGAGCAGTACTTC. Protein product: CASSQDPQGANPYEQYF.

This sequence joins TRBV4-3 and TRBJ2-2; 7 bases agree with TRBD2. The CDR3 consists of 18 residues. Germline V gene lookup returns CDR1 LGHNA and CDR2 YSLEER. V was clipped by 0 bases and J by 1 base; unmatched bases: 8. CDR3 nucleotide sequence: TGCGCCAGCAGCCAAGATCTGGGGGGAGGGATGAACACCGGGGAGCTGTTTTTT. It specifies CASSQDLGGGMNTGELFF.

This chain links TRBV27 with TRBJ2-5, with 12 bases matching TRBD2. The length of the CDR3 is 18 residues. J gave up 4 bases and V 5 bases, and 14 bases lay outside the gene matches. Germline CDR1 MNHEY, CDR2 SMNVEV (reference sequence). The CDR3 spells CASSPRLTSGSPTETQYF. The CDR3 nucleotides read TGTGCCAGCAGTCCGCGGTTGACTAGCGGGAGCCCGACAGAGACCCAGTACTTC.

The chain links TRBV30 to TRBJ1-1, with D unclear. The CDR3 covers 14 residues. V lost 5 bases, J lost 10 bases, and 23 bases lay in between. The germline gives CDR1 GTSNPN, CDR2 SVGIG (reference sequence). CDR3 residues: CAWAPAGSYAGAFF. The DNA for the CDR3 is TGTGCCTGGGCTCCTGCGGGCAGTTACGCTGGAGCTTTCTTT.

The chain carries TRBV28 and TRBJ2-1; D gene ambiguous. The CDR3 length is 15 residues. V was cut by 5 bases and J by 1 base, with 12 bases left in between. Germline V gives CDR1 MDHEN, CDR2 SYDVKM. The CDR3 DNA reads as TGTGCCAGCAGTGCGCTAGTGATGTCCTACAATGAGCAGTTCTTC. It specifies CASSALVMSYNEQFF.

This chain connects TRBV4-2 to TRBJ1-4, with TRBD1 matching 12 bases. The CDR3 covers 18 residues. CDR1 is LGHNA, CDR2 YNFKEQ, per germline. V gave up 3 bases and J gave up 5 bases; unmatched junction bases: 10. This chain's CDR3 is CASSHTGTGGDVNEKLFF. CDR3 in DNA: TGTGCCAGCAGCCACACCGGGACAGGGGGCGATGTGAATGAAAAACTGTTTTTT.

CDR3 protein: CASKSGGSYQETQYF. The CDR3 region has the DNA TGCGCCAGCAAGTCGGGCGGGAGTTACCAAGAGACCCAGTACTTC. This chain joins TRBV4-3 and TRBJ2-5; TRBD2 aligns across 7 bases. Germline assignment: CDR1 LGHNA and CDR2 YSLEER. With V trimmed by 7 bases and J by 0 bases, 8 bases remained unmatched. The CDR3 totals 15 residues.

In the case of this clone: Other nucleotide sequences from this sample produce the same CDR3. This chain connects TRBV4-3 to TRBJ2-3; the match to TRBD2 covers 8 bases. V trimming: 2 bases; J trimming: 0 bases; junction bases outside the gene matches: 1. This CDR3 region has 15 residues. CDR1 and CDR2 (germline): LGHNA, YSLEER. CDR3 residues: CASSQTSGSTDTQYF. DNA for the CDR3: TGCGCCAGCAGCCAAACTAGCGGTAGCACAGATACGCAGTATTTT.

The rearrangement joins TRBV29-1 to TRBJ2-2; 8 bases map to TRBD1. V lost 6 bases to trimming and J lost 4 bases; unmatched junction nucleotides: 4. The CDR3 runs 13 residues. From germline, CDR1 is SQVTM and CDR2 ANQGSEA. CDR3 protein: CSVDRDSTGELFF. The CDR3 bases are TGCAGCGTGGACAGGGATAGCACCGGGGAGCTGTTTTTT.